The entry below gives a single T cell receptor (beta chain) sequence along with its context. It was with unique molecular identifiers that the TCRbeta library was prepared. From the PCR reads, TCRdb called clonotypes with MiXCR, one entry per CDR3 protein. The sample lists approximately 200,000 distinct CDR3 sequences; about 14% were seen once. The data were obtained in a study of T-cell reconstitution after alpha-beta-depleted transplantation in children. The CDR3 consists of 15 residues. Trimming took 7 bases from V and 5 from J; bases not matched to a gene: 14. CDR1 and CDR2 (germline): SGHRS, YFSETQ.

This chain links TRBV5-1 with TRBJ2-5, with 7 bases lining up with TRBD2. The origin of this receptor is a human donor who donated a stem cell graft to a child with acute lymphoblastic leukemia. The specimen comprised PBMCs from the stem cell graft donor, sampled from the stem cell graft. The CDR3 bases are TGCGCCAGCGGATATCCCAAGCGGGGACGGGAGACCCAGTACTTC. It yields the protein CASGYPKRGRETQYF.